Listed below are T cell receptor beta chains from one sample, sequenced in a study of T-cell memory formation after mild COVID-19. TCRdb fed the 5' RACE reads into MiXCR, producing one record per CDR3 protein. The sample contains about 620,000 distinct CDR3 sequences, roughly 17% of which appear only once. The sample consisted of PBMCs or a T cell subset sorted from them (not recorded which). These receptors were taken from an adult woman who had mild COVID-19 (a few samples of this study predate the infection). Cell type and time point are not known. CDR3s include the opening cysteine and the closing phenylalanine or tryptophan. The D gene is left open where the match is weak. Part of the rows lack a size; the others show once, few, many or a class for expanded clones.

CASRPKTVDTYEQYF | TGTGCCAGCAGACCCAAGACGGTGGACACCTACGAGCAGTACTTC | TRBV6-2/TRBV6-3 | 15 | TRBJ2-7 | - | -
CASRSFRDRGNNEQFF | TGTGCCAGCAGGTCATTCCGGGACAGGGGTAATAATGAGCAGTTCTTC | TRBV6-5 | 16 | TRBJ2-1 | - | TRBD1
CASSEAEGTNEKLFF | TGTGCCAGCAGTGAAGCGGAGGGAACTAATGAAAAACTGTTTTTT | TRBV6-1 | 15 | TRBJ1-4 | many | -
CASSAGATTDTQYF | TGTGCCAGCAGCGCCGGGGCGACCACAGATACGCAGTATTTT | TRBV6-1 | 14 | TRBJ2-3 | - | -
CASSFYSGRGTDTQYF | TGTGCCAGCAGCTTCTATAGCGGGAGAGGAACAGATACGCAGTATTTT | TRBV7-6 | 16 | TRBJ2-3 | - | TRBD2
CASSQERTGASLADTQYF | TGTGCCAGCAGCCAAGAAAGGACAGGGGCTTCGTTAGCAGATACGCAGTATTTT | TRBV4-2 | 18 | TRBJ2-3 | - | TRBD1
CASSPGRSTGPQHF | TGTGCCAGCTCACCCGGTCGGTCCACGGGTCCCCAGCATTTT | TRBV18 | 14 | TRBJ1-5 | few | -
CASSRSGFASYEQYF | TGTGCCAGCAGCCGTAGCGGGTTTGCGTCCTACGAGCAGTACTTC | TRBV14 | 15 | TRBJ2-7 | - | TRBD2
CASSIRTSLDTQYF | TGCGCCAGCAGCATCCGGACTAGTCTAGATACGCAGTATTTT | TRBV5-1 | 14 | TRBJ2-3 | many | TRBD2
CASSQGALGAGANYGYTF | TGCGCCAGCAGCCAAGGAGCGTTAGGGGCCGGGGCTAACTATGGCTACACCTTC | TRBV4-1 | 18 | TRBJ1-2 | - | -
CASSFTGDSYEQYF | TGCGCCAGCAGCTTTACAGGCGACTCCTACGAGCAGTACTTC | TRBV5-1 | 14 | TRBJ2-7 | once | -
CASSLRGVGEKLFF | TGTGCCAGCAGCCTCAGGGGCGTCGGTGAAAAACTGTTTTTT | TRBV6-5 | 14 | TRBJ1-4 | few | -
CASSVAGYRSTDTQYF | TGTGCCAGCAGCGTAGCCGGGTATCGTAGCACAGATACGCAGTATTTT | TRBV9 | 16 | TRBJ2-3 | - | -
CASSSPVPYNEQFF | TGTGCCAGCAGCTCACCAGTCCCCTACAATGAGCAGTTCTTC | TRBV6-5 | 14 | TRBJ2-1 | - | -
CASSSSGLGETQYF | TGTGCCAGCAGCTCCTCGGGCCTAGGGGAGACCCAGTACTTC | TRBV7-9 | 14 | TRBJ2-5 | - | -
CASSSPLSDRGLTGELFF | TGTGCCAGCAGCTCTCCCTTATCGGACAGGGGGCTTACCGGGGAGCTGTTTTTT | TRBV7-8 | 18 | TRBJ2-2 | - | TRBD1
CASSRSGGGIYNEQFF | TGTGCCAGCAGTCGTAGCGGGGGAGGGATTTACAATGAGCAGTTCTTC | TRBV7-9 | 16 | TRBJ2-1 | few | TRBD2
CASYGAKNYGYTF | TGCGCCAGCTATGGGGCGAAGAACTATGGCTACACCTTC | TRBV5-1 | 13 | TRBJ1-2 | - | -
CANRDRELDTQYF | TGTGCCAACCGGGACAGGGAACTAGATACGCAGTATTTT | TRBV21-1 | 13 | TRBJ2-3 | - | -
CASSPGTPPSTDTQYF | TGTGCCAGCAGCCCGGGGACGCCACCTAGCACAGATACGCAGTATTTT | TRBV9 | 16 | TRBJ2-3 | few | -
CSARGTGGVYNEQFF | TGCAGCGCCAGAGGGACAGGGGGCGTTTACAATGAGCAGTTCTTC | TRBV29-1 | 15 | TRBJ2-1 | - | TRBD1
CASSPSWGYTF | TGTGCCAGCAGCCCAAGCTGGGGCTACACCTTC | TRBV7-3 | 11 | TRBJ1-2 | - | -
CASSLMGLNEKLFF | TGTGCCAGCAGCTTAATGGGACTTAATGAAAAACTGTTTTTT | TRBV7-3 | 14 | TRBJ1-4 | - | -
CASSFSVVGYTF | TGTGCCAGCAGTTTTTCGGTGGTTGGCTACACCTTC | TRBV12-3/TRBV12-4 | 12 | TRBJ1-2 | many | -
CASSLREREYEQYF | TGTGCCAGTAGTCTCCGCGAGCGGGAGTACGAGCAGTACTTC | TRBV19 | 14 | TRBJ2-7 | - | TRBD2
CASSPNQGEQYF | TGTGCCAGCAGCCCAAACCAGGGCGAGCAGTACTTC | TRBV7-2 | 12 | TRBJ2-7 | few | -
CAISESTSGGTGEQYF | TGTGCCATCAGTGAGTCGACTAGCGGGGGGACGGGAGAGCAGTACTTC | TRBV10-3 | 16 | TRBJ2-7 | - | TRBD2
CASSLWSSGSWNEQFF | TGTGCCAGCAGTTTATGGAGTAGCGGGAGTTGGAATGAGCAGTTCTTC | TRBV28 | 16 | TRBJ2-1 | many | TRBD2
CASSPPGLAGRETQYF | TGTGCCAGCAGTCCCCCCGGACTAGCGGGTAGGGAGACCCAGTACTTC | TRBV12-3/TRBV12-4 | 16 | TRBJ2-5 | few | TRBD2
CSASGANTGELFF | TGCAGCGCCTCGGGGGCGAACACCGGGGAGCTGTTTTTT | TRBV29-1 | 13 | TRBJ2-2 | few | -
CSVEPNRTYNEQFF | TGCAGCGTTGAGCCTAACCGGACGTACAATGAGCAGTTCTTC | TRBV29-1 | 14 | TRBJ2-1 | - | -
CASRATGAREQYF | TGTGCCAGCAGGGCGACAGGGGCGAGGGAGCAGTACTTC | TRBV14 | 13 | TRBJ2-7 | few | TRBD1
CASSLAKGGSSPYEQYF | TGTGCCAGCAGTTTAGCCAAGGGAGGCAGTTCTCCCTACGAGCAGTACTTC | TRBV12-3/TRBV12-4 | 17 | TRBJ2-7 | few | -
CASSEGTYGYTF | TGTGCCAGCAGTGAAGGAACCTATGGCTACACCTTC | TRBV25-1 | 12 | TRBJ1-2 | - | -
CSARDEFAAGQEKYNEQFF | TGCAGTGCTAGAGATGAGTTTGCGGCGGGACAGGAGAAATACAATGAGCAGTTCTTC | TRBV20-1 | 19 | TRBJ2-1 | - | TRBD1
CAISWTGETQYF | TGTGCCATCAGCTGGACTGGGGAGACCCAGTACTTC | TRBV10-3 | 12 | TRBJ2-5 | few | -
CASSLGTSGRATVEQYF | TGTGCCAGCAGCTTAGGGACTAGCGGGAGGGCCACAGTCGAGCAGTACTTC | TRBV7-6 | 17 | TRBJ2-7 | - | TRBD2
CASSQLGTGQETQYF | TGTGCCAGCAGCCAACTAGGGACAGGGCAAGAGACCCAGTACTTC | TRBV4-2 | 15 | TRBJ2-5 | few | TRBD1
CASSPGWKGRLTDTQYF | TGTGCCAGCAGCCCTGGGTGGAAGGGGCGCCTCACAGATACGCAGTATTTT | TRBV14 | 17 | TRBJ2-3 | - | -
CASSYSISGYEQYF | TGTGCCAGCAGTTACTCGATCTCTGGATACGAGCAGTACTTC | TRBV6-2/TRBV6-3 | 14 | TRBJ2-7 | - | -
CATSDPRTAETQYF | TGTGCCACCAGTGACCCTCGGACCGCGGAGACCCAGTACTTC | TRBV24-1 | 14 | TRBJ2-5 | - | -